At least ten counts were recorded for the clone carrying this T cell receptor beta chain. The target antigen is unknown. This entry belongs to a study of identical twins. Study observations and caveats: Conclusions leaned on cross-sectional statistical analysis and did not track the same donors over time.

Unique molecular identifiers were present on the cDNA, and a universal primer site came from template switching. TCRdb independently ran MiXCR on the 5' RACE reads; one entry per CDR3 protein. The table lists 700,000 or so distinct CDR3 sequences, 8% to 9% of them singletons. The CDR3 spans 13 residues. CDR1 and CDR2 from the germline V gene are LGHDT and YNNKEL (reference sequence). J gave up 8 bases and V 4 bases, and 6 bases lay outside the gene matches. These data were likewise used in another study, on yellow fever vaccine responses in identical twins.

This chain joins TRBV3-1 and TRBJ1-2, with 8 nucleotides matching TRBD1. Sequenced input: PBMCs. This clonotype was sampled from a woman between 18 and 29 years old in good health. CDR3 sequence reads: CASSPQGARGYTF. CDR3 nucleotides: TGTGCCAGCAGCCCGCAGGGGGCGCGAGGCTACACCTTC.